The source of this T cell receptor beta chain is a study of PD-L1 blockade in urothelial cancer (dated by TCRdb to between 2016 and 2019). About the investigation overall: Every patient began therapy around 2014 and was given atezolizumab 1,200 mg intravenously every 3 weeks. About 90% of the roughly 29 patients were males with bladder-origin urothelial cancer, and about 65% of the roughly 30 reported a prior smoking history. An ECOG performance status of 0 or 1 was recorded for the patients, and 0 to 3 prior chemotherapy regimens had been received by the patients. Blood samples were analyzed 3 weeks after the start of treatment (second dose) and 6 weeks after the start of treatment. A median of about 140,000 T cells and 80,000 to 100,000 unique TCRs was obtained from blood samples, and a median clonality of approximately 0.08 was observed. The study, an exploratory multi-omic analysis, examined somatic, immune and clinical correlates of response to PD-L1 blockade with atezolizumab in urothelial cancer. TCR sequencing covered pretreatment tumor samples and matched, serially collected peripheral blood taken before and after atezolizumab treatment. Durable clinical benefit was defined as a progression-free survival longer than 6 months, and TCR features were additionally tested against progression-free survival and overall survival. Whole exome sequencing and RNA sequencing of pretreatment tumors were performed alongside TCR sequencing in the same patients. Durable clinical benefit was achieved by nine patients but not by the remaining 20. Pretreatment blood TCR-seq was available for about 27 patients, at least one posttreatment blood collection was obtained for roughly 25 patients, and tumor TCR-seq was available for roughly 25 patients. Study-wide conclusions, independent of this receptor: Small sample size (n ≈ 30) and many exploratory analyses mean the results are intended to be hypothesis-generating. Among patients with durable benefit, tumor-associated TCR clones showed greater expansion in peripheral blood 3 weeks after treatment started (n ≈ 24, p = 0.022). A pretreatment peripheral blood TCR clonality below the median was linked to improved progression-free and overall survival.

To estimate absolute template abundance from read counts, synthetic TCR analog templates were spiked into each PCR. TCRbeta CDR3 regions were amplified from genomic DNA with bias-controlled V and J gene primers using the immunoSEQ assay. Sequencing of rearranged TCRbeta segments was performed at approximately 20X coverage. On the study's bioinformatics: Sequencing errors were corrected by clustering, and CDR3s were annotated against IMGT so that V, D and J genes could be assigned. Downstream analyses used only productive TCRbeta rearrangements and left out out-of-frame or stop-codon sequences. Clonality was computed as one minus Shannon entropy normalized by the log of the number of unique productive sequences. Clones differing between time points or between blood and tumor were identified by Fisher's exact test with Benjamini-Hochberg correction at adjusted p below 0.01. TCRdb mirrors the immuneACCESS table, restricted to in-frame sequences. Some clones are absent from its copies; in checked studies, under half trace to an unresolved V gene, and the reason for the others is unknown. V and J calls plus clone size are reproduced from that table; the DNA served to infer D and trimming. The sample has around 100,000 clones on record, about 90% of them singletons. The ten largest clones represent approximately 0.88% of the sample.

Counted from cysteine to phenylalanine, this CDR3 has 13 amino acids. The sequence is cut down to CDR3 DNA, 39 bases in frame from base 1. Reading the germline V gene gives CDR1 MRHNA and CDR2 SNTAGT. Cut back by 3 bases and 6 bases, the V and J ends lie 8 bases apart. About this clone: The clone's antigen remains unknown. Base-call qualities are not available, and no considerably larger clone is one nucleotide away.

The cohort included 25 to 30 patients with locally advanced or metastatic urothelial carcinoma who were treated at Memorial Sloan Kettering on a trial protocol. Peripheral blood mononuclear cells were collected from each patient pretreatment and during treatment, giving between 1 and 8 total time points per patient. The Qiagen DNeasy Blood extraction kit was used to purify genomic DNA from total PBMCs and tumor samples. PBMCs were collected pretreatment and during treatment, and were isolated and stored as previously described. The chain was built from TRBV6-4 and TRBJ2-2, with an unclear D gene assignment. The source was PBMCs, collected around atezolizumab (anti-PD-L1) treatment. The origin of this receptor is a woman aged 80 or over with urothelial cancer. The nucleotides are TGTGCCAGCAGTGAGGTTAGAGCCGGGGAGCTGTTTTTT. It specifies CASSEVRAGELFF.